This T cell receptor beta chain was obtained from a study of blood T cell repertoires in COVID-19. Background on the study: COVID-19 samples from acute and convalescent phases originated in the United States, Italy and Spain.

The protocol was immunoSEQ multiplex PCR, while the TCRdb copy is restricted to in-frame clones and leaves out a portion. Among 90,000 to 100,000 clones listed, less than 75% were seen once. CDR1 is SGHRS, CDR2 YFSETQ, per germline. The CDR3 totals 14 residues. After removal of 2 bases from V and 5 bases from J, the junction contained 5 bases not matched to a gene. The TCR sequence derives from a woman aged 55-75 years in a cohort sampled during active or convalescent COVID-19. V is TRBV5-1 and J is TRBJ2-3; 7 bases line up with TRBD1. Sequencing input: peripheral blood. CDR3 coding DNA: TGCGCCAGCAGCTTAGGGACAGAGGGAGATACGCAGTATTTT. Translating gives CASSLGTEGDTQYF.